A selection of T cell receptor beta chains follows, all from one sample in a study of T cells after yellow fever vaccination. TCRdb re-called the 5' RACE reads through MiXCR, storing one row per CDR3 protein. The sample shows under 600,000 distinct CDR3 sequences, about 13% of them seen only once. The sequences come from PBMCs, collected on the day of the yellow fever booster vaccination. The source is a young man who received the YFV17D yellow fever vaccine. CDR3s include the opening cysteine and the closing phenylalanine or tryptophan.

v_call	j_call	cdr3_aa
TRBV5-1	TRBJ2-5	CASSFSGRRTETQYF
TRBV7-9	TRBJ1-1	CASSSVAEAFF
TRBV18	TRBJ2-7	CASSPTGRLSSYEQYF
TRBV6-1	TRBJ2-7	CASSELFSGRGAYEQYF
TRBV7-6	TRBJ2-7	CASSRTGAFSPHEQYF
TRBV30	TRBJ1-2	CAWSPTEAYGYTF
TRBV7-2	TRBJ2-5	CASSLSMQETQYF
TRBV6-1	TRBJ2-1	CASSRGPAGGSYNEQFF
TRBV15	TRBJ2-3	CATRSSWGPDTQYF
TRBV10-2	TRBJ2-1	CASNRPGLVGDEQFF
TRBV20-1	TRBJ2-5	CSARDSKETQYF
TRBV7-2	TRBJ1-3	CASSQTGGNTIYF
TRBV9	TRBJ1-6	CASSVGDPGSPLHF
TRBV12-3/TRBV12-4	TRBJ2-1	CASSPFGRSSYNEQFF
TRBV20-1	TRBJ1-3	CSASAGATGNTIYF
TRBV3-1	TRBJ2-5	CASSQDQRLLGTLETQYF
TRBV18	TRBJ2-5	CASSRGTRSQETQYF
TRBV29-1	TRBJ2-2	CSVLRDEFNTGELFF
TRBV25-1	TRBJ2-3	CASSATGAGTDTQYF
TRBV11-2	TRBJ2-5	CASSLSEQGGGETQYF
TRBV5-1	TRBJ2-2	CASSLFSGEVTGELFF
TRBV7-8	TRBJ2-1	CASSFQDYNEQFF
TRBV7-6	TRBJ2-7	CASSHGEGSSYEQYF
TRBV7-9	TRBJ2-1	CASSLPGGALHEQFF
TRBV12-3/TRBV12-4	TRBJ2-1	CASSFTGDNEQFF
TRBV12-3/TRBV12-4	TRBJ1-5	CASSPRDRDRPQHF
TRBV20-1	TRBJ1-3	CSARLPGQSSGNTIYF
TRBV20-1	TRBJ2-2	CSARSQFLAGANTGELFF
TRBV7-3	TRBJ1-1	CASSLNPGNTEAFF
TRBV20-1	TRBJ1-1	CSARDWPRRTEAFF
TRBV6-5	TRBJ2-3	CASSSMAAGGFVDTQYF
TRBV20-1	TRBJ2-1	CSAPLGQIGREQFF
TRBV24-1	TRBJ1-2	CATSAQQGANYGYTF
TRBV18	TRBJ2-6	CASSPPGSGGANVLTF
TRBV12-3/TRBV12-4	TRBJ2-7	CASSSVFSSYEQYF
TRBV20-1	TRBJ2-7	CSATTSGRIWNYEQYF
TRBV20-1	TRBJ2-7	CSARNRDTYYEQYF
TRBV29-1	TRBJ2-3	CSVEDWGLETDTQYF
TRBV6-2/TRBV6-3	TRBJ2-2	CASRHPSGELFF
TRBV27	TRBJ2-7	CASTGPGGSYEQYF
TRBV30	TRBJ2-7	CAWSTSGSYEQYF
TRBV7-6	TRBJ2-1	CASSPRDTGANEQFF